What follows are 22 T cell receptor beta chains derived from one specimen sequenced in a study of T cells in Graves' hyperthyroidism and ophthalmopathy. RNA transcripts gave rise to amplified TCR beta CDR3 regions. With the HTBI primer set, the TCR CDR3 went through a first round of RT-PCR. MiXCR, run by TCRdb on the multiplex PCR reads, gives a single entry per CDR3 protein. The data show about 530,000 distinct CDR3 sequences, with 17% seen just once and approximately 18% held by the top ten. Sequenced input: blood. Receptor source: a woman aged 18-29 years with Graves' ophthalmopathy.

This clonotype occurred many times. The chain combines TRBV5-1 with TRBJ2-7; TRBD2 matches 12 bases. The CDR3 runs to 15 residues. The germline CDR1 and CDR2 sequences are SGHRS and YFSETQ. Unmatched junction bases numbered 10, after V lost 5 bases and J lost 7 bases. In DNA form, the CDR3 reads TGCGCCAGCAGAACCGGACTAGCGGGAAGTGTTGAGCAGTACTTC. Amino acid sequence: CASRTGLAGSVEQYF.

Turning to this clonotype: A much larger clone lies one base from this, so it may be a read error. V gene TRBV6-1 combines with J gene TRBJ1-1; a weak D match, TRBD1 (5 bases). The CDR3 covers 15 residues. Trimming cost V 3 bases and J 7 bases, with 18 bases left between them. Germline loops: CDR1 MNHNS, CDR2 SASEGT. In nucleotides, the CDR3 is TGTGCCAGCAGTGAGTCGACGGGGCGAACAGTTGAAGCTTTCTTT. It encodes CASSESTGRTVEAFF.

The table lists this clonotype with a few counts. The chain is built from TRBV5-1 and TRBJ1-1, with a possible D match to TRBD1 (5 bases). Germline loops: CDR1 SGHRS, CDR2 YFSETQ. The CDR3 spans 17 residues. The ends were cut back, 4 bases at V and 0 bases at J, with 19 bases in the middle. CDR3 loop: CASSPVGSGGMNTEAFF. CDR3 coding DNA: TGCGCCAGCAGCCCGGTGGGAAGCGGGGGTATGAACACTGAAGCTTTCTTT. The variable domain in full, completed from reference TRBV5-1 and TRBJ1-1, reads KAGVTQTPRYLIKTRGQQVTLSCSPISGHRSVSWYQQTPGQGLQFLFEYFSETQRNKGNFPGRFSGRQFSNSRSEMNVSTLELGDSALYLCASSPVGSGGMNTEAFFGQGTRLTVV.

This clonotype has at least ten counts. The V call is TRBV2, the J call TRBJ2-1; TRBD2 matches 9 bases. Germline lookup yields CDR1 SNHLY and CDR2 FYNNEI. CDR3 length equals 15 residues. The J segment lost 6 bases and the V segment lost 2 bases, leaving 5 bases of the junction unmatched. CDR3 bases: TGTGCCAGCAGTGAAAAGGGACTAGCTTCCAATGAGCAGTTCTTC. Translating gives CASSEKGLASNEQFF.

Only a few counts were recorded for this clonotype. This chain uses TRBV20-1 with TRBJ1-5; D gene unclear. Trimming removed 0 bases from V and 2 bases from J, with 11 bases in between. CDR3 length: 15 amino acids. Germline CDR1 DFQATT, CDR2 SNEGSKA (reference sequence). The CDR3 region has the DNA TGCAGTGCTAGAGATCTGTATAGAGGCAATCAGCCCCAGCATTTT. This sequence encodes CSARDLYRGNQPQHF.

The CDR3 coding sequence is TGCAGTGCTAGTCTGGGGGGGACAGTTAACACTGAAGCTTTCTTT. Residues: CSASLGGTVNTEAFF. The chain recombines TRBV20-1 with TRBJ1-1, with 7 bases that match TRBD1. Germline V CDR1 and CDR2: DFQATT, SNEGSKA (reference sequence). Losses at the gene ends were 3 bases for V and 2 bases for J; bases not matched to a gene: 9. This CDR3 spans 15 amino acids.

The J gene is TRBJ2-7, the V gene TRBV18; 10 nucleotides line up with TRBD1. Germline CDR1 reads KGHSH; CDR2 reads LQKENI. V was clipped by 4 bases and J by 6 bases; unmatched bases: 9. The CDR3 loop spans 15 amino acids. Here the CDR3 DNA reads TGTGCCAGCTCACAAAGAACGGGACAGGGGTTCGAGCAGTACTTC. Translation: CASSQRTGQGFEQYF. Full variable domain (outside the CDR3, taken from reference TRBV18 and TRBJ2-7): NAGVMQNPRHLVRRRGQEARLRCSPMKGHSHVYWYRQLPEEGLKFMVYLQKENIIDESGMPKERFSAEFPKEGPSILRIQQVVRGDSAAYFCASSQRTGQGFEQYFGPGTRLTVT.

This clonotype was seen more than once but under ten times. With a much larger clone just one base away, this may be a read error. V gene TRBV28 combines with J gene TRBJ1-1; D remains unclear. This CDR3 is 15 amino acids long. Trimming took off 4 bases at V and 5 bases at J, with 17 bases between the two ends. Germline V CDR1 and CDR2: MDHEN, SYDVKM. CDR3 coding DNA: TGTGCCAGCAGTTCCACCGTAGGGAGAGGGACTGAAGCTTTCTTT. It yields the protein CASSSTVGRGTEAFF.

This chain joins TRBV5-1 and TRBJ1-5; a possible D gene is TRBD1 (6 bases). This CDR3 is 15 amino acids long. Germline-derived CDR1 and CDR2 are SGHRS and YFSETQ. V lost 0 bases to trimming and J lost 4 bases, with 11 bases between them. The CDR3 reads CASSLEGGENQPQHF. The CDR3 nucleotides are TGCGCCAGCAGCTTGGAAGGGGGAGAAAATCAGCCCCAGCATTTT.

Only a few counts were recorded for this clonotype. A much more abundant neighbour one base away suggests this may be a read error. The J gene is TRBJ1-1, the V gene TRBV28; D ambiguous. The CDR3 has 17 amino acids. Germline V lookup: CDR1 MDHEN, CDR2 SYDVKM. The CDR3 nucleotides read TGTGCCAGCAGTTATGTTTCCGCTAATCTCGTGAACACTGAAGCTCTCTTT. As protein: CASSYVSANLVNTEALF.

V is TRBV20-1 and J is TRBJ1-2; 9 bases are shared with TRBD1. The CDR3 has 12 amino acids. V lost 5 bases, J lost 7 bases, and 5 bases stayed unmatched. Looked up from germline, CDR1 is DFQATT and CDR2 is SNEGSKA (reference sequence). The CDR3 here is CSALQGAIGYTF. In DNA, the CDR3 is TGCAGTGCTTTACAGGGGGCTATTGGCTACACCTTC.

In this sample, this clonotype turned up many times. One junction end does not reproduce the germline sequence, and a read error may be involved. The chain couples TRBV2 to TRBJ2-2, with no clear D. Looked up from germline, CDR1 is SNHLY and CDR2 is FYNNEI. There are 12 residues in the CDR3. The CDR3 here is CARSGTTGELFF. DNA of the CDR3: TGTGCCAGAAGTGGTACCACCGGGGAGCTGTTTTTT.

This sequence joins TRBV12-3 or TRBV12-4 and TRBJ2-2, with 8 bases that match TRBD1. V shed 5 bases, J shed 1 base, and the junction held 21 bases outside the gene matches. The CDR3 length is 21 residues. CDR3 sequence reads: CASSTPNEWTGLALNTGELFF. CDR3 nucleotide sequence: TGTGCCAGCAGTACACCAAATGAATGGACAGGGTTGGCCCTGAACACCGGGGAGCTGTTTTTT.

The chain joins TRBV27 to TRBJ2-7; a possible D gene is TRBD2 (7 bases). The CDR3 is 16 amino acids. Germline CDR1 reads MNHEY; CDR2 reads SMNVEV (reference sequence). Trimming removed 3 bases from V and 4 bases from J, with 19 bases in between. The CDR3 coding sequence is TGTGCCAGCAGTTTCGGCGAGAGGGGGGGGGTATACGAGCAGTACTTC. Translation gives CASSFGERGGVYEQYF.

This clonotype appeared many times. The genes are TRBV5-6 and TRBJ2-7, with a possible D match to TRBD2 (5 bases). The CDR3 contains 14 residues. Germline CDR1 is SGHDT and CDR2 is YYEEEE. Trimming pared 4 bases from V and 2 bases from J, leaving 13 bases between. CDR3 nucleotide sequence: TGTGCCAGCAGCACCGGGATACCGCCCTACGAGCAGTACTTC. The encoded protein is CASSTGIPPYEQYF.

This clonotype has at least ten counts. The chain couples TRBV20-1 to TRBJ2-2, with 8 nucleotides matching TRBD2. Trimming cost V 5 bases and J 8 bases; bases outside gene matches: 10. Germline V CDR1 and CDR2: DFQATT, SNEGSKA (reference sequence). This CDR3 has 14 amino acids. The CDR3 nucleotides are TGCAGTGCTCCACCATCAGCGGGAGCGGGGGAGCTGTTTTTT. This codes for CSAPPSAGAGELFF.

This clonotype was seen a handful of times. DNA for the CDR3: TGTGCCAGCAGTTTCTCTAGGGCCTACGAGCAGTACTTC. Amino acids: CASSFSRAYEQYF. The chain combines TRBV6-2 or TRBV6-3 with TRBJ2-7, with unresolved D. Trimming left V 4 bases short and J 2 bases short, with 9 bases between. Germline V gene lookup returns CDR1 MNHEY and CDR2 SVGEGT. The CDR3 loop spans 13 amino acids.

Many counts were recorded for this clonotype. This chain joins TRBV19 and TRBJ1-1; D not resolved. The CDR3 spans 13 residues. Germline CDR1 is LNHDA and CDR2 is SQIVND (reference sequence). V was shortened by 2 bases and J by 1 base, with 5 bases between the two germline ends. The CDR3 nucleotides are TGTGCCAGTAGTATAAAACGGAACACTGAAGCTTTCTTT. It specifies CASSIKRNTEAFF.

This clonotype was observed a few times. CDR3 amino acids: CASSADRVNEKLFF. The CDR3 DNA follows: TGTGCCAGCAGCGCGGACAGGGTTAATGAAAAACTGTTTTTT. This chain joins TRBV9 and TRBJ1-4; TRBD1 matches 8 bases. Germline CDR1 reads SGDLS; CDR2 reads YYNGEE. After removal of 3 bases from V and 4 bases from J, the junction contained 2 bases not matched to a gene. CDR3 size: 14 residues.

Concerning this clonotype itself: A much larger clonotype is one base distant, so this may be a read error. The chain carries TRBV2 and TRBJ2-2; 10 positions match TRBD2. There are 14 residues in the CDR3. J was trimmed by 7 bases and V by 8 bases; bases with no gene match: 7. The germline V gene has CDR1 SNHLY and CDR2 FYNNEI. In DNA form, the CDR3 reads TGTGCCAGCCAAAGGAGCGGGGGGGGCGGGGAGCTGTTTTTT. Protein: CASQRSGGGGELFF.

At least ten counts were recorded for this clonotype. The chain recombines TRBV12-3 or TRBV12-4 with TRBJ1-2; D possibly corresponds to TRBD1 (5 bases). The CDR3 loop spans 12 amino acids. Trimming left V 6 bases short and J 8 bases short, with 13 bases between. The CDR3 region has the DNA TGTGCCAGCAGGTCAGGGTCGAGAGGCTACACCTTC. Amino acid sequence: CASRSGSRGYTF.

As to this clonotype: This may stem from a read error, because a much larger clone lies one nucleotide away. The chain employs TRBV2 and TRBJ2-1; 9 positions agree with TRBD2. This CDR3 spans 15 amino acids. Germline CDR1 reads SNHLY; CDR2 reads FYNNEI. Trimming took 4 bases from V and 6 from J; bases not matched to a gene: 7. The DNA for the CDR3 is TGTGCCAGCAGTGTTCTAGCGGGACCACCCAATGAGCAGTTCTTC. This encodes CASSVLAGPPNEQFF.